The table lists the clone carrying this T cell receptor beta chain with a few counts. Germline V gives CDR1 SGHAT, CDR2 FQNNGV. The J segment lost 5 bases and the V segment lost 4 bases, leaving 10 bases of the junction unmatched. The CDR3 sequence is 16 residues long. This record comes from a study of early T cells in non-severe SARS-CoV-2 infection. MiXCR was run by TCRdb on the 5' RACE reads, yielding one entry per CDR3 protein. Among some 71,000 distinct CDR3 sequences listed, 9.5% to 12% were seen once. The TCR sequence derives from an adult who was a healthcare worker with PCR-confirmed SARS-CoV-2 infection or an uninfected control (not recorded which). The sample in question was whole blood, obtained at baseline. V is TRBV11-2 and J is TRBJ2-1; 8 bases fit TRBD1. CDR3 sequence reads: CASSSYTGGRDNEQFF. CDR3 bases: TGTGCCAGCAGCTCATATACAGGGGGTAGGGACAATGAGCAGTTCTTC. Full variable domain (rest looked up from reference TRBV11-2 and TRBJ2-1): EAGVAQSPRYKIIEKRQSVAFWCNPISGHATLYWYQQILGQGPKLLIQFQNNGVVDDSQLPKDRFSAERLKGVDSTLKIQPAKLEDSAVYLCASSSYTGGRDNEQFFGPGTRLTVL.